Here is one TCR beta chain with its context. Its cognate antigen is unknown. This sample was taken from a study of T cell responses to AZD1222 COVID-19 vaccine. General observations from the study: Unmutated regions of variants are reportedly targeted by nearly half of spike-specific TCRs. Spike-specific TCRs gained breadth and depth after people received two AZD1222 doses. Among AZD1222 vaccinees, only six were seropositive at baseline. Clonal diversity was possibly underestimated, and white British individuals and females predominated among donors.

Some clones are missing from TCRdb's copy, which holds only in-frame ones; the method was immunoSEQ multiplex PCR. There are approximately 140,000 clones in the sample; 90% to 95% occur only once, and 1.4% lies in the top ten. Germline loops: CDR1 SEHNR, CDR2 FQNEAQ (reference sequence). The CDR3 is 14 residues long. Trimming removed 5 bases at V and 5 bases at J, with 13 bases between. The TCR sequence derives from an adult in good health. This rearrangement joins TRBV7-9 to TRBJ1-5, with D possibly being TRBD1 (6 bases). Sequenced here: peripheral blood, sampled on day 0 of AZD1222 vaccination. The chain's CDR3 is CASSPNRVDQPQHF. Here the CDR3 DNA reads TGTGCCAGCAGCCCTAACAGGGTCGATCAGCCCCAGCATTTT.